The 26 T cell receptor beta chains listed next were all sequenced from one sample in a study of shared clonotypes between healthy human individuals. Sequenced by immunoSEQ multiplex PCR; TCRdb stores in-frame clones only, minus some. The sample consists of 950,000 to 1,100,000 clones, about 74% of them appearing once. Source material: memory CD4+ T cells sorted from blood. This sample's subset: CD45RA-negative fraction. These receptors were taken from a man younger than 30 in good health.

V gene TRBV5-6 combines with J gene TRBJ2-3; D is tentatively TRBD1 or TRBD2 (6 bases each). The V end was cut by 2 bases, the J end by 3 bases, with 13 bases between. The V gene's germline CDR1 is SGHDT and CDR2 YYEEEE. The CDR3 runs to 15 residues. Here the CDR3 reads CASSLGQGRTDTQYF. CDR3 nucleotide sequence: TGTGCCAGCAGCTTAGGCCAGGGGAGGACAGATACGCAGTATTTT.

The CDR3 DNA is TGTGCCAGCAGCTTTGGTACGACAGGGACCTACGAGCAGTACTTC. This encodes CASSFGTTGTYEQYF. This chain joins TRBV5-4 and TRBJ2-7; 7 positions match TRBD1. J gave up 2 bases and V 2 bases, and 7 bases lay outside the gene matches. This CDR3 comprises 15 residues. Germline V gene lookup returns CDR1 SGHNT and CDR2 YYREEE (reference sequence).

The V call is TRBV10-2, the J call TRBJ1-3, with D unclear. This CDR3 spans 14 amino acids. Germline CDR1 reads WSHSY; CDR2 reads SAAADI. V was clipped by 3 bases and J by 2 bases, with 8 bases between them. DNA of the CDR3: TGCGCCAGCAGTGAACAAACGGCTGGAAACACCATATATTTT. Translation: CASSEQTAGNTIYF.

With respect to this clone: The junction shows a germline mismatch at one end, possibly a read error. The rearrangement uses TRBV15 and TRBJ1-2; unclear D gene. This CDR3 comprises 11 residues. CDR1 is LNHNV, CDR2 YYDKDF, per germline (reference sequence). The CDR3 DNA sequence: TGTGCCACCAGCAGAGAAAGAGCAGTTCAATTC. This sequence encodes CATSRERAVQF.

The chain is built from TRBV19 and TRBJ1-4; D remains ambiguous. The CDR3 is made up of 15 amino acids. Trimming removed 5 bases from V and 0 bases from J, with 10 bases in between. Germline CDR1 reads LNHDA; CDR2 reads SQIVND (reference sequence). DNA of the CDR3: TGTGCCAGTAGTCGCGACGGAGCAACTAATGAAAAACTGTTTTTT. Its protein product is CASSRDGATNEKLFF.

The chain has TRBV5-1 and TRBJ2-7; 9 bases map to TRBD1. The junction had 9 bases not matched to a gene; V was cut back by 7 bases and J by 4 bases. From germline, CDR1 is SGHRS and CDR2 YFSETQ. The length of the CDR3 is 14 residues. The CDR3 region is CASSPGQGMYEQYF. The CDR3 DNA reads as TGCGCCAGCTCTCCGGGACAGGGCATGTACGAGCAGTACTTC.

This clone was detected only once. J is TRBJ2-7 and V is TRBV18; 8 bases align to TRBD1. Germline V gives CDR1 KGHSH, CDR2 LQKENI. J lost 3 bases, V lost 2 bases, and 3 bases had no gene match. This CDR3 spans 14 amino acids. In DNA, the CDR3 is TGTGCCAGCTCACCAAGACAGGGGATCTACGAGCAGTACTTC. It codes for CASSPRQGIYEQYF.

The CDR3 nucleotides are TGTGCCAGCAGCTTAGCAGAGTCCGGGACAGGGATCTACGAGCAGTACTTC. Its translation: CASSLAESGTGIYEQYF. V gene TRBV7-8 combines with J gene TRBJ2-7, with 9 nucleotides matching TRBD1. The CDR3 is 17 residues long. Germline trimming cut 0 bases from V and 3 bases from J; bases unmatched to any gene: 9. Germline values: CDR1 SGHVS, CDR2 FQNEAQ. The full variable domain, with the rest looked up from reference TRBV7-8 and TRBJ2-7, is GAGVSQSPRYKVAKRGQDVALRCDPISGHVSLFWYQQALGQGPEFLTYFQNEAQLDKSGLPSDRFFAERPEGSVSTLKIQRTQQEDSAVYLCASSLAESGTGIYEQYFGPGTRLTVT.

This rearrangement joins TRBV5-1 to TRBJ2-7; D remains ambiguous. V lost 4 bases to trimming and J lost 3 bases, with 11 bases between them. Germline CDR1 reads SGHRS; CDR2 reads YFSETQ. The CDR3 runs 13 residues. CDR3 sequence: CASSQDVVYEQYF. DNA of the CDR3: TGCGCCAGCAGCCAGGACGTAGTCTACGAGCAGTACTTC.

The chain has TRBV7-2 and TRBJ1-1, with D uncertain. The CDR3 covers 14 residues. CDR1 SGHTA and CDR2 FQGNSA come from the germline V gene. Trimming left V 1 base short and J 2 bases short, with 8 bases between. Written as DNA, the CDR3 is TGTGCCAGCAGCTTAGGGTCGGATAACACTGAAGCTTTCTTT. This encodes CASSLGSDNTEAFF. The whole variable domain, filled in from reference TRBV7-2 and TRBJ1-1, reads GAGVSQSPSNKVTEKGKDVELRCDPISGHTALYWYRQSLGQGLEFLIYFQGNSAPDKSGLPSDRFSAERTGGSVSTLTIQRTQQEDSAVYLCASSLGSDNTEAFFGQGTRLTVV.

The chain couples TRBV5-1 to TRBJ2-2; D is uncertain. The V and J ends lost 0 bases and 4 bases respectively, with 7 bases between them. Germline CDR1 SGHRS, CDR2 YFSETQ. CDR3 length equals 14 residues. This chain's CDR3 is CASSLDGSTGELFF. As DNA, the CDR3 is TGCGCCAGCAGCTTGGATGGCAGCACCGGGGAGCTGTTTTTT.

The V gene is TRBV18, the J gene TRBJ2-1, with D hard to call. Germline assignment: CDR1 KGHSH and CDR2 LQKENI. V gave up 6 bases and J gave up 7 bases, with 19 bases separating them. The CDR3 runs to 15 residues. This chain's CDR3 is CASSTTVASGNEQFF. Written as DNA, the CDR3 is TGTGCCAGCTCCACCACCGTTGCAAGTGGGAATGAGCAGTTCTTC.

V usage is TRBV6-5 and J usage is TRBJ1-6; D is ambiguous. The V end was cut by 3 bases, the J end by 8 bases, with 11 bases between. The CDR3 runs 14 residues. Germline V gives CDR1 MNHEY, CDR2 SVGAGI. CDR3 DNA sequence: TGTGCCAGCAGTTATGGCAGACAAGATTCACCCCTCCACTTT. Protein: CASSYGRQDSPLHF.

This sequence joins TRBV2 and TRBJ2-5; 8 nucleotides line up with TRBD1. CDR1 is SNHLY, CDR2 FYNNEI, per germline. J was trimmed by 4 bases and V by 5 bases; bases with no gene match: 6. The CDR3 is 14 residues long. The chain's CDR3 is CASSLGQAGETQYF. The CDR3 DNA follows: TGTGCCAGCAGTCTGGGACAGGCCGGAGAGACCCAGTACTTC. Drawing the rest from reference TRBV2 and TRBJ2-5, the complete variable domain is EPEVTQTPSHQVTQMGQEVILRCVPISNHLYFYWYRQILGQKVEFLVSFYNNEISEKSEIFDDQFSVERPDGSNFTLKIRSTKLEDSAMYFCASSLGQAGETQYFGPGTRLLVL.

The chain employs TRBV19 and TRBJ2-6, with D possibly being TRBD1 (5 bases). Germline CDR1 reads LNHDA; CDR2 reads SQIVND (reference sequence). This CDR3 region has 15 residues. V was shortened by 5 bases and J by 2 bases, with 10 bases between the two germline ends. The CDR3 here is CASSGRAAGANVLTF. CDR3 DNA sequence: TGTGCCAGTAGTGGCAGGGCTGCTGGGGCCAACGTCCTGACTTTC.

The V and J genes are TRBV6-1 and TRBJ1-3, with a possible D match to TRBD1 (5 bases). Germline CDR1 and CDR2: MNHNS and SASEGT. Trimming cost V 6 bases and J 2 bases, with 14 bases left between them. This CDR3 has 15 residues. The CDR3 spells CASSGGVPAGNTIYF. The CDR3 DNA reads as TGTGCCAGCAGCGGGGGGGTTCCAGCTGGAAACACCATATATTTT.

This clone was seen more than once but under ten times. The rearrangement links TRBV7-9 to TRBJ2-7, with 9 bases aligning to TRBD1. The CDR3 runs 14 residues. V lost 5 bases to trimming and J lost 1 base; unmatched junction nucleotides: 3. Germline loops: CDR1 SEHNR, CDR2 FQNEAQ (reference sequence). CDR3 sequence reads: CASSADRGSYEQYF. The CDR3 nucleotides read TGTGCCAGCAGCGCAGACAGGGGGTCCTACGAGCAGTACTTC.

The CDR3 protein is CASSNDYGYTF. In nucleotides, the CDR3 is TGTGCCAGCAGCAATGACTATGGCTACACCTTC. This chain uses TRBV6-5 with TRBJ1-2; D call uncertain. Germline-derived CDR1 and CDR2 are MNHEY and SVGAGI. Between the trimmed V and J ends, which lost 6 bases and 3 bases, there was a span of 5 bases. CDR3 length: 11 amino acids.

The V and J genes are TRBV20-1 and TRBJ2-4, with a weak D call TRBD1 (6 bases). V gave up 6 bases and J gave up 4 bases, with 7 bases separating them. Per the germline V gene, CDR1 is DFQATT and CDR2 is SNEGSKA (reference sequence). The CDR3 consists of 11 residues. CDR3 sequence reads: CSAGQKNIQYF. The CDR3, as DNA: TGCAGTGCAGGACAGAAAAACATTCAGTACTTC.

This clone occurred a few times. The chain carries TRBV6-1 and TRBJ2-7; D may be TRBD1 (6 bases). The length of the CDR3 is 13 residues. The V and J ends lost 6 bases and 4 bases respectively, with 13 bases between them. The germline V gene encodes CDR1 MNHNS and CDR2 SASEGT. CDR3 loop: CASSGQTNYEQYF. The CDR3 DNA sequence: TGTGCCAGCAGCGGACAGACGAATTACGAGCAGTACTTC.

The genes are TRBV7-2 and TRBJ1-5; a possible D gene is TRBD1 (6 bases). V was shortened by 4 bases and J by 2 bases, with 12 bases between the two germline ends. The CDR3 consists of 15 residues. Per the germline V gene, CDR1 is SGHTA and CDR2 is FQGNSA. The CDR3 sequence is CASSWTVAGNQPQHF. The DNA of the CDR3 is TGTGCCAGCAGCTGGACAGTCGCGGGCAATCAGCCCCAGCATTTT.

This rearrangement joins TRBV4-2 to TRBJ2-3; a possible D gene is TRBD2 (5 bases). In germline, CDR1 is LGHNA, CDR2 YNFKEQ. Trimming pared 0 bases from V and 0 bases from J, leaving 22 bases between. This CDR3 region has 20 residues. The CDR3 DNA is TGTGCCAGCAGCCAAGATCTGGGCGACGGAGCTAGCTATAGCACAGATACGCAGTATTTT. Translating gives CASSQDLGDGASYSTDTQYF.

J is TRBJ1-6 and V is TRBV6-5, with TRBD1 matching over 7 bases. This CDR3 spans 15 amino acids. V shed 2 bases, J shed 5 bases, and the junction held 3 bases outside the gene matches. Germline CDR1 and CDR2: MNHEY and SVGAGI. The CDR3: CASSYAQGNNSPLHF. The CDR3 coding sequence is TGTGCCAGCAGTTACGCACAGGGGAATAATTCACCCCTCCACTTT.

This rearrangement joins TRBV2 to TRBJ2-3; D might be TRBD1 (6 bases). The CDR3 runs to 13 residues. The V gene's germline CDR1 is SNHLY and CDR2 FYNNEI. Trimming removed 6 bases at V and 14 bases at J, with 21 bases between. The CDR3 coding sequence is TGTGCCAGCAGCGTTTCAACAGGGAAAGCTGGGTATTTT. As protein: CASSVSTGKAGYF.

This clone showed up just once. The genes are TRBV5-5 and TRBJ2-1, with a possible D match to TRBD2 (5 bases). The V gene lost 2 bases and the J gene lost 7 bases, with 10 bases spanning the gap. The CDR3 is made up of 13 amino acids. Germline CDR1 SGHKS, CDR2 YYEKEE (reference sequence). In nucleotides, the CDR3 is TGTGCCAGCAGCTTATTCGGGGTAAATGAGCAGTTCTTC. Its protein product is CASSLFGVNEQFF.

The V gene is TRBV6-1, the J gene TRBJ1-5; D is ambiguous. This CDR3 comprises 15 residues. From germline, CDR1 is MNHNS and CDR2 SASEGT. Trimming pared 6 bases from V and 1 base from J, leaving 13 bases between. This CDR3 reads CASSPPRRSNQPQHF. Here the CDR3 DNA reads TGTGCCAGCAGCCCACCGAGACGCAGCAATCAGCCCCAGCATTTT.